This TCR beta chain was sequenced for a study of glioma-infiltrating T cells after dendritic cell vaccination. Study-level results: No direct clonality-survival link was found; a diverse polyclonal response may matter.

Primers: 60 V beta forward and 13 J beta reverse. Only in-frame clones appear in the TCRdb table, and some are missing; sequencing was by immunoSEQ multiplex PCR. The sample lists 25,000 to 35,000 clones, 85% to 95% occurring once. None of the glioblastoma patients had an isocitrate dehydrogenase mutation. PBMC sampling occurred before vaccination, two weeks after the third dose, and at progression. For this clone: Its cognate antigen is unknown.

The CDR3 covers 14 residues. Germline V gene sequence: CDR1 MNHNS, CDR2 SASEGT. V dropped 8 bases and J dropped 0 bases, with 10 bases sitting between them. The chain links TRBV6-1 to TRBJ1-4, with D tentatively TRBD1 (6 bases). This specimen was blood, taken before dendritic cell vaccination. This clonotype was obtained from a human donor with glioblastoma. This chain's CDR3 is CASHPGATNEKLFF. The DNA for the CDR3 is TGTGCCAGCCACCCAGGGGCAACTAATGAAAAACTGTTTTTT.